Shown below are 3 T cell receptor beta chains from a single sample sequenced in a study of T-cell memory formation after mild COVID-19. MiXCR, applied by TCRdb to the 5' RACE reads, yields one record per CDR3 protein. The profile shows fewer than 250,000 distinct CDR3 sequences, about 10% of them singletons. Sequencing was performed on PBMCs or a T cell subset sorted from them (not recorded which). These TCRs come from a man aged 18-30 years who had mild COVID-19 (a few samples of this study predate the infection). Cell type and time point are not known.

The CDR3: CASGDRGSDTQYF. CDR3 nucleotides: TGTGCCAGCGGGGACAGGGGGTCAGATACGCAGTATTTT. J is TRBJ2-3 and V is TRBV12-3 or TRBV12-4; TRBD1 matches at 11 bases. The CDR3 is 13 amino acids. V gave up 8 bases and J gave up 4 bases; unmatched junction bases: 2.

A few counts support this clonotype. The J gene is TRBJ2-6, the V gene TRBV5-1; weak D call: TRBD2 (5 bases). Trimming removed 0 bases at V and 2 bases at J, with 9 bases between. Germline V gene data show CDR1 as SGHRS and CDR2 as YFSETQ. The CDR3 is made up of 16 amino acids. The CDR3 spells CASSLARATGANVLTF. DNA of the CDR3: TGCGCCAGCAGCTTGGCGCGGGCGACTGGGGCCAACGTCCTGACTTTC.

The chain joins TRBV7-2 to TRBJ1-3, with D unresolved. The CDR3 loop spans 14 amino acids. Trimming took off 5 bases at V and 4 bases at J, with 12 bases between the two ends. Germline CDR1 SGHTA, CDR2 FQGNSA. The CDR3 region has the DNA TGTGCCAGCAGCGCTAATCGCGCGGGAAACACCATATATTTT. Amino acids: CASSANRAGNTIYF.